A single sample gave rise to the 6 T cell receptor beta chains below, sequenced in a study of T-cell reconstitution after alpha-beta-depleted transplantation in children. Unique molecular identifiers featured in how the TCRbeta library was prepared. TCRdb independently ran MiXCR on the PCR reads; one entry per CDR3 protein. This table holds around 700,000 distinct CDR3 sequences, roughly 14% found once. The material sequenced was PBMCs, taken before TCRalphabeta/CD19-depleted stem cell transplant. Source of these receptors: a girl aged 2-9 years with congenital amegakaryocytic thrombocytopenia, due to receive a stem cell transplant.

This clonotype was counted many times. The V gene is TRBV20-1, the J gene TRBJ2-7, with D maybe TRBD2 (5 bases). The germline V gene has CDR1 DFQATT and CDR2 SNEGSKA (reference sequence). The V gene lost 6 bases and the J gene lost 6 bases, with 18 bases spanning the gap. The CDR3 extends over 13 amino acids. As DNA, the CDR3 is TGCAGTGCAAAAAGGGAGCCGGACGGCGAGCAGTACTTC. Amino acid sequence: CSAKREPDGEQYF.

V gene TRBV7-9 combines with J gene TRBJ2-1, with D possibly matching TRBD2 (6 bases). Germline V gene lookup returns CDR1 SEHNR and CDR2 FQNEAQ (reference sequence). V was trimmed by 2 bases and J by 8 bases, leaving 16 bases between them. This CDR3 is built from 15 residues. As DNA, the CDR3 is TGTGCCAGCAGCTTAATAGAGTCGGGGGACGATGAGCAGTTCTTC. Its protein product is CASSLIESGDDEQFF. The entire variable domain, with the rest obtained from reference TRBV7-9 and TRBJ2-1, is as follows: DTGVSQNPRHKITKRGQNVTFRCDPISEHNRLYWYRQTLGQGPEFLTYFQNEAQLEKSRLLSDRFSAERPKGSFSTLEIQRTEQGDSAMYLCASSLIESGDDEQFFGPGTRLTVL.

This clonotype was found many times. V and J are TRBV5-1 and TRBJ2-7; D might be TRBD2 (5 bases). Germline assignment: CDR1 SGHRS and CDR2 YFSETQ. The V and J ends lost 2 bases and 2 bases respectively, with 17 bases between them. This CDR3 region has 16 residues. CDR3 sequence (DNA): TGCGCCAGCAGCTTCCCGAGGTCTAGCCCAACCTACGAGCAGTACTTC. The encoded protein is CASSFPRSSPTYEQYF.

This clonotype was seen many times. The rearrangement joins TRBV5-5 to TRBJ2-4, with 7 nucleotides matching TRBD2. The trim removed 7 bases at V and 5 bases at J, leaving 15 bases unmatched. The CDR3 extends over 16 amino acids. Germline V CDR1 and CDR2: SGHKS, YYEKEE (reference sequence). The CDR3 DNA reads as TGTGCCAGCTCTACACACATTAACAGCGGGGAAAACATTCAGTACTTC. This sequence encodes CASSTHINSGENIQYF.

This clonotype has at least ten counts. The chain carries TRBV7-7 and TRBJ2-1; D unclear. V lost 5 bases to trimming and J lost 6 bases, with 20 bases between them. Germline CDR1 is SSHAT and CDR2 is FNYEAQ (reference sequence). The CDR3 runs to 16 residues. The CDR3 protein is CASSLNHGPVANEQFF. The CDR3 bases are TGTGCCAGCAGCCTCAATCATGGGCCAGTGGCCAATGAGCAGTTCTTC.

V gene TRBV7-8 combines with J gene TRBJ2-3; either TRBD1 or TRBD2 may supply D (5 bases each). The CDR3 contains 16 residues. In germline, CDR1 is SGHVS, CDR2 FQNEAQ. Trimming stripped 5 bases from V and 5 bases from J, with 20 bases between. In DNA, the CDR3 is TGTGCCAGCAGCCTGAAAAGAGGGGCGAGGGGAGATACGCAGTATTTT. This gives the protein CASSLKRGARGDTQYF.